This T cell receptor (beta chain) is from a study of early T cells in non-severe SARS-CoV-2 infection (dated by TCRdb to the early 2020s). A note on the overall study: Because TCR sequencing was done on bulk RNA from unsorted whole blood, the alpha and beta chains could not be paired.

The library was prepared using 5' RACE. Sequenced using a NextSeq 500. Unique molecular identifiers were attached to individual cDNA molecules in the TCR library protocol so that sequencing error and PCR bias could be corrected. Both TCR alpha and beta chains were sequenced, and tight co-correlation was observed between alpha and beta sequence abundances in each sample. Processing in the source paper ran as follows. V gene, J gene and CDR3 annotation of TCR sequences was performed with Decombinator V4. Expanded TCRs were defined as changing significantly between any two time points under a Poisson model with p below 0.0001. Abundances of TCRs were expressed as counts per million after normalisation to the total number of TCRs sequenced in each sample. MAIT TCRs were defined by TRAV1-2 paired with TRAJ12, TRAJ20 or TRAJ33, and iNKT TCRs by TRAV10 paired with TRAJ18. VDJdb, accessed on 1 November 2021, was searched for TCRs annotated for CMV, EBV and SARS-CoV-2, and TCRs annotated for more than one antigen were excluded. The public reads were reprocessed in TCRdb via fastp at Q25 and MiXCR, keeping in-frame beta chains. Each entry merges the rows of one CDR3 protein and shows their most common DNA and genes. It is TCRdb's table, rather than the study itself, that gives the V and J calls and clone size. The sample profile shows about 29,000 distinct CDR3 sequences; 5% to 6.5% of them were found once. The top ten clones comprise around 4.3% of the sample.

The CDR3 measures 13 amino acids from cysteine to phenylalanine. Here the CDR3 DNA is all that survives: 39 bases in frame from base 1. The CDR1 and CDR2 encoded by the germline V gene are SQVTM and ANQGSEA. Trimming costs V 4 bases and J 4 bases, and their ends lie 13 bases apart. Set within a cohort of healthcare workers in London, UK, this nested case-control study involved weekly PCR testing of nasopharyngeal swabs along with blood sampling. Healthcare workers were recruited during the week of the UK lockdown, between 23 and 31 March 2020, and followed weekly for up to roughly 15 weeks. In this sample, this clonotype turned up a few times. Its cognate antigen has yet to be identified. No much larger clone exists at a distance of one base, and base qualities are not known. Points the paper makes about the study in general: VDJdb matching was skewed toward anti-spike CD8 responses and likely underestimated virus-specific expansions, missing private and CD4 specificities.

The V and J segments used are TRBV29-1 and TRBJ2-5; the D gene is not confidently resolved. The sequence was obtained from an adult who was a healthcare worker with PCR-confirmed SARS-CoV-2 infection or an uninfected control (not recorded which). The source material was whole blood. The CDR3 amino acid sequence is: CSVVTIWGETQYF. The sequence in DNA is TGCAGCGTTGTAACCATCTGGGGAGAGACCCAGTACTTC. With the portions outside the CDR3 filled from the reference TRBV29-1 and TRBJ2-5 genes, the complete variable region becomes SAVISQKPSRDICQRGTSLTIQCQVDSQVTMMFWYRQQPGQSLTLIATANQGSEATYESGFVIDKFPISRPNLTFSTLTVSNMSPEDSSIYLCSVVTIWGETQYFGPGTRLLVL.